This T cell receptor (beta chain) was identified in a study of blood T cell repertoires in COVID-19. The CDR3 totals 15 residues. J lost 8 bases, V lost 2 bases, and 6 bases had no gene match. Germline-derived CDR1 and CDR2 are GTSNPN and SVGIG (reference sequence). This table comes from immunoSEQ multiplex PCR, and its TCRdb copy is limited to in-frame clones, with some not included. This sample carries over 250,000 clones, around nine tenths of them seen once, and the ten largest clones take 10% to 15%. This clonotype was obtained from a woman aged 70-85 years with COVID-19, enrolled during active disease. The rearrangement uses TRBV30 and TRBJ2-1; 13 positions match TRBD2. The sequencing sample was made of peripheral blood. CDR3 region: CAWSTGLAGWDEQFF. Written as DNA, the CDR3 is TGTGCCTGGAGTACGGGACTAGCGGGGTGGGATGAGCAGTTCTTC.